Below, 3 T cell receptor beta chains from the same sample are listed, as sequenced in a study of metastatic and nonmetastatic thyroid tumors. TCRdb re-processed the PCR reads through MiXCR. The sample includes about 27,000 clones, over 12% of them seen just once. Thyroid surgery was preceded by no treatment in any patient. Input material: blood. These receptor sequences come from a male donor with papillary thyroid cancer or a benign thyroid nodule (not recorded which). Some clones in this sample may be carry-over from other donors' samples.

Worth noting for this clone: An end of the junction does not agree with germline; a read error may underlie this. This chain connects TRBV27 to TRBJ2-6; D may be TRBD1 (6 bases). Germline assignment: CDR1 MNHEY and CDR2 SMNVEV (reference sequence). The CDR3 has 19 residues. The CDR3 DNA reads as TGTGCCAGCAGTATTTCCGACAGGTGTACTTTCCCTGGTGCCAACGTCCTGACTTTC. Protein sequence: CASSISDRCTFPGANVLTF. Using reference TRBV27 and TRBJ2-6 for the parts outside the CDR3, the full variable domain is EAQVTQNPRYLITVTGKKLTVTCSQNMNHEYMSWYRQDPGLGLRQIYYSMNVEVTDKGDVPEGYKVSRKEKRNFPLILESPSPNQTSLYFCASSISDRCTFPGANVLTFGAGSRLTVL.

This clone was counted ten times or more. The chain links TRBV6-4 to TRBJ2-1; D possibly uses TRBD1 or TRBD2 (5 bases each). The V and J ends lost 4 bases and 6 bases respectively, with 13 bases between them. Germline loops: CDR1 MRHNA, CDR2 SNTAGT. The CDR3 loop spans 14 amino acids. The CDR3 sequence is CASSVGVEGNEQFF. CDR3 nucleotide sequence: TGTGCCAGCAGTGTAGGGGTTGAGGGCAATGAGCAGTTCTTC.

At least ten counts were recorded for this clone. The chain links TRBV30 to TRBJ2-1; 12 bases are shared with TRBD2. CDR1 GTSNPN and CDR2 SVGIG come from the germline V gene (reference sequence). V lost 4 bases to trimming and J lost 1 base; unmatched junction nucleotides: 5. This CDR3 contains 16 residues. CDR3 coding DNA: TGTGCCTGGACCCCCGGGACTAGCGGGTCCTACAATGAGCAGTTCTTC. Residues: CAWTPGTSGSYNEQFF.